The 23 T cell receptor beta chains below all came from one sample that was sequenced in a study of CXCR3-negative and CXCR3-positive naive CD8 T cells. Study findings and constraints: Compared with CXCR3-negative naive cells, CXCR3-positive naive cells showed more hydrophobic TRB CDR3s.

These receptors' antigens are unknown. The TRB libraries of cDNA were built by UMI-labeled 5' RACE. TCRdb processed the 5' RACE reads again and assigns one entry to each CDR3 protein, with no DNA. The ten top clones account for almost 0.55%, within a sample of about 94,000 distinct CDR3 sequences. Sequenced input: naive CXCR3+ CD8+ T cells from blood. Subset denoted: CD45RO-CCR7+CD27+CD95- naive CD8+ T cells expressing CXCR3 (TNR3+). All receptors come from a human donor in good health. Some clones in this sample may be carry-over from other donors' samples.

The V gene is TRBV21-1, the J gene TRBJ1-6. TRBV21-1 is deemed a pseudogene. The CDR3 has 15 residues. The CDR3 is CASSNPSSYNSPLHF.

The rearrangement joins TRBV12-3 or TRBV12-4 to TRBJ1-2; TCRdb selects TRBD1, and the lack of DNA leaves this call unchecked. This CDR3 is 15 amino acids long. The CDR3 here is CASSFRPGFDYGYTF.

The chain recombines TRBV29-1 with TRBJ2-2; TCRdb gives TRBD1 as the D gene, but with no DNA this cannot be confirmed. Germline V gene sequence: CDR1 SQVTM, CDR2 ANQGSEA. The CDR3 contains 15 residues. The CDR3 spells CSVVSGTVNTGELFF.

The V and J genes are TRBV12-3 or TRBV12-4 and TRBJ2-1; absent DNA, TCRdb's TRBD1 call cannot be checked. The CDR3 spans 13 residues. CDR3: CASSPGQNNEQFF.

This chain links TRBV29-1 with TRBJ2-3; TCRdb calls TRBD1, which cannot be checked without DNA. This CDR3 has 14 residues. The germline CDR1 and CDR2 sequences are SQVTM and ANQGSEA. The CDR3 loop is CSVDPGTGEDTQYF.

This chain joins TRBV30 and TRBJ2-7. The CDR3 length is 11 residues. CDR1 GTSNPN and CDR2 SVGIG come from the germline V gene (reference sequence). The CDR3 protein is CAWASSYEQYF.

The V and J genes are TRBV28 and TRBJ2-3; without DNA, the TCRdb call of TRBD1 cannot be checked. The CDR3 runs to 12 residues. Looked up from germline, CDR1 is MDHEN and CDR2 is SYDVKM. CDR3 sequence reads: CASSWGGDTQYF.

V and J are TRBV29-1 and TRBJ2-7; without DNA, the TCRdb call of TRBD1 cannot be checked. The CDR3 is 14 amino acids. Germline CDR1 is SQVTM and CDR2 is ANQGSEA. The CDR3 sequence is CSVEVTGDSYEQYF.

J is TRBJ2-2 and V is TRBV28. Germline V gene data show CDR1 as MDHEN and CDR2 as SYDVKM. The CDR3 covers 12 residues. CDR3 sequence: CASSLQDGELFF.

The gene calls are TRBV10-3 and TRBJ2-3. The CDR3 is 18 residues long. The germline V gene encodes CDR1 ENHRY and CDR2 SYGVKD. Here the CDR3 reads CAISESSGRLPATDTQYF.

The chain has TRBV7-2 and TRBJ2-3; TCRdb outputs TRBD2, but without DNA this stays unchecked. This CDR3 is 17 amino acids long. Per germline, CDR1 SGHTA and CDR2 FQGNSA. This CDR3 reads CASSRAGGLAGADTQYF.

The rearrangement joins TRBV28 to TRBJ2-1. CDR1 is MDHEN, CDR2 SYDVKM, per germline. The CDR3 is 11 residues long. CDR3 in amino acids: CASSLYNEQFF. Full variable domain (rest looked up from reference TRBV28 and TRBJ2-1): DVKVTQSSRYLVKRTGEKVFLECVQDMDHENMFWYRQDPGLGLRLIYFSYDVKMKEKGDIPEGYSVSREKKERFSLILESASTNQTSMYLCASSLYNEQFFGPGTRLTVL.

This chain connects TRBV5-1 to TRBJ1-1. The CDR3 has 13 residues. Germline CDR1 reads SGHRS; CDR2 reads YFSETQ. The CDR3 is CASSLGMNTEAFF.

V gene TRBV7-9 combines with J gene TRBJ1-2; the TRBD1 assignment by TCRdb is unverifiable without DNA. CDR3 size: 14 residues. Germline-derived CDR1 and CDR2 are SEHNR and FQNEAQ (reference sequence). CDR3 region: CASSYRTGRYGYTF.

This rearrangement joins TRBV9 to TRBJ2-5; TCRdb's D call, TRBD1, is unchecked because there is no DNA. The CDR3 is made up of 16 amino acids. Germline CDR1 and CDR2: SGDLS and YYNGEE. CDR3 residues: CASSVGGPFNAETQYF. The full variable domain, completed using reference TRBV9 and TRBJ2-5, is DSGVTQTPKHLITATGQRVTLRCSPRSGDLSVYWYQQSLDQGLQFLIQYYNGEERAKGNILERFSAQQFPDLHSELNLSSLELGDSALYFCASSVGGPFNAETQYFGPGTRLLVL.

The chain links TRBV12-3 or TRBV12-4 to TRBJ2-5; the TRBD1 assignment by TCRdb is unverifiable without DNA. The CDR3 totals 15 residues. This chain's CDR3 is CASSSGDRYQETQYF.

V gene TRBV5-1 combines with J gene TRBJ1-6. Per the germline V gene, CDR1 is SGHRS and CDR2 is YFSETQ. The CDR3 has 15 amino acids. The CDR3 region is CASSLYRGTNSPLHF.

The V call is TRBV5-5, the J call TRBJ1-1; checking the TCRdb D call of TRBD1 is not possible without DNA. Germline V CDR1 and CDR2: SGHKS, YYEKEE (reference sequence). This CDR3 spans 14 amino acids. The CDR3 reads CASSLTGTRTEAFF. Full variable domain (missing parts from reference TRBV5-5 and TRBJ1-1): DAGVTQSPTHLIKTRGQQVTLRCSPISGHKSVSWYQQVLGQGPQFIFQYYEKEERGRGNFPDRFSARQFPNYSSELNVNALLLGDSALYLCASSLTGTRTEAFFGQGTRLTVV.

The chain uses TRBV7-7 and TRBJ2-1; TCRdb's D call, TRBD1, is unchecked because there is no DNA. The germline CDR1 and CDR2 sequences are SSHAT and FNYEAQ (reference sequence). The CDR3 totals 14 residues. This CDR3 reads CASSLATGGNEQFF.

The CDR3 reads CASSQEPVAGGEDEQYF. J is TRBJ2-7 and V is TRBV3-1; TCRdb's D call of TRBD2 is untestable without DNA. CDR1 is LGHDT, CDR2 YNNKEL, per germline (reference sequence). The CDR3 length is 17 residues.

The V gene is TRBV4-3, the J gene TRBJ2-3; checking the TCRdb D call of TRBD2 is not possible without DNA. Germline-derived CDR1 and CDR2 are LGHNA and YSLEER. The CDR3 consists of 14 residues. The chain's CDR3 is CASSQVSDGDTQYF.

The gene calls are TRBV7-8 and TRBJ2-2; TCRdb calls TRBD2, which cannot be checked without DNA. The CDR3 covers 17 residues. CDR1 is SGHVS, CDR2 FQNEAQ, per germline. The CDR3 loop reads CASSPWTSGVIPGELFF. The whole variable domain, filled in from reference TRBV7-8 and TRBJ2-2, reads GAGVSQSPRYKVAKRGQDVALRCDPISGHVSLFWYQQALGQGPEFLTYFQNEAQLDKSGLPSDRFFAERPEGSVSTLKIQRTQQEDSAVYLCASSPWTSGVIPGELFFGEGSRLTVL.

The rearrangement links TRBV4-3 to TRBJ2-7; TCRdb's assignment of TRBD2 cannot be checked, as there is no DNA. CDR3 length: 15 residues. Per the germline V gene, CDR1 is LGHNA and CDR2 is YSLEER. CDR3 region: CASSSRASGSAEQYF.